These T cell receptor beta chains were read from a single sample in a study of technical replicates of blood from a handful of donors. Method: immunoSEQ multiplex PCR; TCRdb's copy keeps in-frame clones and lacks some. The table shows tens of thousands of clones, with 90% to 95% occurring only once. The sample taken for sequencing was PBMCs. These receptor sequences come from a human donor in good health. Some clones in this sample may be carry-over from other donors' samples. Both conserved end residues are part of each CDR3. A D gene is named only where the DNA matches it firmly. Expanded clones are given a class, and other clones once, few, many or no size at all.

CDR3: CASSERTSSYEQYF
DNA: TGTGCCAGCAGTGAAAGGACTAGCAGCTACGAGCAGTACTTC
V: TRBV2
D: TRBD2
size: NA
J: TRBJ2-7

CDR3: CASSTGTRGNEQFF
DNA: TGTGCCAGCAGTACCGGGACCAGGGGGAATGAGCAGTTCTTC
V: TRBV5-8
D: TRBD1
size: NA
J: TRBJ2-1

CDR3: CASSLGPFTEAFF
DNA: TGTGCCAGCAGTTTAGGGCCATTCACTGAAGCTTTCTTT
V: TRBV27
D: NA
size: NA
J: TRBJ1-1

CDR3: CASSLSRRAATNEKLFF
DNA: TGTGCCAGCAGCTTAAGCAGGAGGGCCGCAACTAATGAAAAACTGTTTTTT
V: TRBV5-8
D: NA
size: NA
J: TRBJ1-4

CDR3: CASSEEARSEKLFF
DNA: TGTGCCAGCAGTGAGGAGGCACGAAGTGAAAAACTGTTTTTT
V: TRBV2
D: NA
size: NA
J: TRBJ1-4

CDR3: CASSQEIGRAREQYF
DNA: TGCGCCAGCAGCCAAGAGATCGGGAGGGCCCGGGAGCAGTACTTC
V: TRBV4-3
D: TRBD2
size: few
J: TRBJ2-7

CDR3: CASNQEGRQNQPQHF
DNA: TGTGCCAGCAACCAAGAAGGCAGGCAGAATCAGCCCCAGCATTTT
V: TRBV2
D: NA
size: NA
J: TRBJ1-5

CDR3: CASSEERSNYGYTF
DNA: TGTGCCAGCAGTGAAGAACGGTCTAACTATGGCTACACCTTC
V: TRBV2
D: NA
size: NA
J: TRBJ1-2

CDR3: CASLRTGGCLNTEAFF
DNA: TGTGCCAGCCTCAGGACAGGGGGTTGCCTGAACACTGAAGCTTTCTTT
V: TRBV21-1
D: NA
size: NA
J: TRBJ1-1

CDR3: CASIPVAAVNSPLHF
DNA: TGTGCCAGCATACCCGTCGCGGCAGTTAATTCACCCCTCCACTTT
V: TRBV2
D: NA
size: NA
J: TRBJ1-6

CDR3: CASSHPGAGGAYEQYF
DNA: TGCGCCAGCAGCCACCCGGGGGCAGGGGGCGCCTACGAGCAGTACTTC
V: TRBV4-1
D: TRBD1
size: NA
J: TRBJ2-7

CDR3: CASSGKGVFNYEQYF
DNA: TGTGCCAGCAGCGGCAAGGGGGTCTTTAACTACGAGCAGTACTTC
V: TRBV27
D: NA
size: NA
J: TRBJ2-7

CDR3: CASSDRNRGYGYTF
DNA: TGTGCCAGCAGTGACAGGAACAGGGGATATGGCTACACCTTC
V: TRBV2
D: TRBD1
size: NA
J: TRBJ1-2

CDR3: CASSFTVSGANVLTF
DNA: TGTGCCAGCAGCTTCACAGTCTCTGGGGCCAACGTCCTGACTTTC
V: TRBV7-9
D: NA
size: NA
J: TRBJ2-6

CDR3: CASSLDPISGTIYF
DNA: TGTGCCAGCAGCCTAGACCCGATCTCGGGCACCATATATTTT
V: TRBV7-8
D: NA
size: NA
J: TRBJ1-3

CDR3: CASGTSGLSQETQYF
DNA: TGTGCCAGTGGGACTAGCGGTCTATCACAAGAGACCCAGTACTTC
V: TRBV19
D: TRBD2
size: NA
J: TRBJ2-5

CDR3: CASSQDLGAGGLSQYF
DNA: TGCGCCAGCAGCCAAGATCTGGGGGCAGGGGGTTTGTCCCAGTACTTC
V: TRBV4-3
D: TRBD1
size: NA
J: TRBJ2-5

CDR3: CSVVRVAGVINTQYF
DNA: TGCAGCGTCGTTCGGGTAGCGGGGGTTATTAATACGCAGTATTTT
V: TRBV29-1
D: TRBD2
size: NA
J: TRBJ2-3

CDR3: CASSWWGGRFTDTQYF
DNA: TGCGCCAGCAGCTGGTGGGGGGGGCGTTTCACAGATACGCAGTATTTT
V: TRBV5-1
D: NA
size: NA
J: TRBJ2-3

CDR3: CASSLGLADSYEQYF
DNA: TGCGCCAGCAGCTTGGGACTAGCGGACTCCTACGAGCAGTACTTC
V: TRBV5-1
D: TRBD2
size: NA
J: TRBJ2-7

CDR3: CASRQGSSGANVLTF
DNA: TGTGCCAGCAGGCAGGGAAGCTCTGGGGCCAACGTCCTGACTTTC
V: TRBV6-6
D: NA
size: few
J: TRBJ2-6

CDR3: CASSSTVNTEAFF
DNA: TGTGCCAGCAGTTCCACAGTGAACACTGAAGCTTTCTTT
V: TRBV6-5
D: NA
size: NA
J: TRBJ1-1

CDR3: CSVEAGETQYF
DNA: TGCAGCGTTGAGGCGGGTGAGACCCAGTACTTC
V: TRBV29-1
D: NA
size: NA
J: TRBJ2-5

CDR3: CASSEVTGGGEKLFF
DNA: TGTGCCAGCAGTGAAGTAACAGGGGGTGGGGAAAAACTGTTTTTT
V: TRBV25-1
D: TRBD1
size: NA
J: TRBJ1-4

CDR3: CSALDPTNRNTIYF
DNA: TGCAGCGCTTTAGACCCTACTAATAGGAACACCATATATTTT
V: TRBV29-1
D: NA
size: NA
J: TRBJ1-3